This TCR beta chain was retrieved from a study of blood T cells in healthy people across ages. V dropped 1 base and J dropped 10 bases, with 15 bases sitting between them. CDR3 length equals 15 residues. CDR1 is SGHKS, CDR2 YYEKEE, per germline (reference sequence). Combining a sample-barcoded 5' primer with a J-beta primer mix, a second PCR ran for roughly 7 to 12 cycles. TCRdb redid the calling of the 5' RACE reads with MiXCR, one entry per CDR3 protein. The sample has about 730,000 distinct CDR3 sequences; approximately 43% are singletons. The sequence derives from a woman aged 55-69 years in good health. Input material: blood. This chain uses TRBV5-5 with TRBJ1-6, with unresolved D. The CDR3: CASSLYDHVGSPLHF. DNA of the CDR3: TGTGCCAGCAGCTTGTATGACCACGTAGGGTCACCCCTCCACTTT.